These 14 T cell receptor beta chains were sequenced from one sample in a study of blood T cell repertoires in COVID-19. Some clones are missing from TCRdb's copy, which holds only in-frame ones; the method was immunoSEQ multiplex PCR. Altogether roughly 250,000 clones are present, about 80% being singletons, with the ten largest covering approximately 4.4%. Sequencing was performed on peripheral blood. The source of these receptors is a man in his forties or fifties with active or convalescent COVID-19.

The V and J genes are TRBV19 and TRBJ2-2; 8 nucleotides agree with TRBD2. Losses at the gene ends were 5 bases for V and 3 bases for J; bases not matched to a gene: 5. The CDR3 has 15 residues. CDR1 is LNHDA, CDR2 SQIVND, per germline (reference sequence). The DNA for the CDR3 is TGTGCCAGTAGTCGGGGGGGGCACGACACCGGGGAGCTGTTTTTT. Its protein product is CASSRGGHDTGELFF.

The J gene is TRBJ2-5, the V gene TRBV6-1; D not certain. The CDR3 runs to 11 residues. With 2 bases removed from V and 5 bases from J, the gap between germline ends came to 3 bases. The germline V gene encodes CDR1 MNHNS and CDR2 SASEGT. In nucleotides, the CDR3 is TGTGCCAGCAGTGAACGGGAGACCCAGTACTTC. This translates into CASSERETQYF.

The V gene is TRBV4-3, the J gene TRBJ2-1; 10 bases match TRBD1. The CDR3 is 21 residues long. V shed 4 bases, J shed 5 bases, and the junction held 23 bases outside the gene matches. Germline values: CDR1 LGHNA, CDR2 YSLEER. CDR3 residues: CASSPSPAGTGVVGTNNEQFF. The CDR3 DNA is TGCGCCAGCAGCCCTAGCCCGGCCGGGACAGGGGTGGTCGGGACAAACAATGAGCAGTTCTTC.

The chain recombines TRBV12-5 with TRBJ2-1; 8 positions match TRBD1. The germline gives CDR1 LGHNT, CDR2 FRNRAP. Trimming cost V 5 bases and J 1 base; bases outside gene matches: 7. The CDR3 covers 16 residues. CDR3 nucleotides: TGTGCTAGTGGTAAGGGACAGGTCAGTTCCTACAATGAGCAGTTCTTC. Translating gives CASGKGQVSSYNEQFF.

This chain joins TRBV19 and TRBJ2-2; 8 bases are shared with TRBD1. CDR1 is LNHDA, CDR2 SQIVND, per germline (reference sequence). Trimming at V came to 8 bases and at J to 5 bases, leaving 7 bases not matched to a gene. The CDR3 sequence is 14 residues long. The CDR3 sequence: CASLDRVTTGELFF. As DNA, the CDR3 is TGTGCCAGTCTGGACAGGGTGACGACCGGGGAGCTGTTTTTT.

The CDR3 region is CASSPNIAGRSTDTQYF. For the CDR3, the DNA is TGCGCCAGCAGCCCCAACATAGCGGGGAGGAGCACAGATACGCAGTATTTT. J is TRBJ2-3 and V is TRBV4-1; 8 bases line up with TRBD2. In germline, CDR1 is MGHRA, CDR2 YSYEKL. The CDR3 length is 17 residues. The junction had 9 bases not matched to a gene; V was cut back by 4 bases and J by 0 bases.

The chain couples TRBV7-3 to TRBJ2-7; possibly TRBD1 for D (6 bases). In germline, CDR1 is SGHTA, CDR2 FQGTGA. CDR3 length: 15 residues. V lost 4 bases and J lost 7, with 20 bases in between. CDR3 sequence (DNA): TGTGCCAGCAGCTCTAATGGGCAGGGGTATGAGGAGCAGTACTTC. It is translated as CASSSNGQGYEEQYF.

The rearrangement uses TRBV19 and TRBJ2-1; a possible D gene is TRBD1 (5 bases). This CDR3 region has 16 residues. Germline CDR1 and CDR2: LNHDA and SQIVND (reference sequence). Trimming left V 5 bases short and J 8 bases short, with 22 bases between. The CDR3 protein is CASSPRLNRLRDEQFF. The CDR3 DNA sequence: TGTGCCAGTAGTCCCCGCCTCAACAGGTTGAGAGATGAGCAGTTCTTC. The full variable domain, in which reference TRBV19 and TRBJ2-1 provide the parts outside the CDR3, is DGGITQSPKYLFRKEGQNVTLSCEQNLNHDAMYWYRQDPGQGLRLIYYSQIVNDFQKGDIAEGYSVSREKKESFPLTVTSAQKNPTAFYLCASSPRLNRLRDEQFFGPGTRLTVL.

As DNA, the CDR3 is TGTGCCAGCAGTGATGTCAGGGTCGGGGAAAAACTGTTTTTT. Protein sequence: CASSDVRVGEKLFF. The rearrangement uses TRBV6-1 and TRBJ1-4; D perhaps matches TRBD1 (5 bases). Trimming took 3 bases from V and 8 from J, leaving 13 bases between them. The CDR3 covers 14 residues. Germline CDR1 MNHNS, CDR2 SASEGT.

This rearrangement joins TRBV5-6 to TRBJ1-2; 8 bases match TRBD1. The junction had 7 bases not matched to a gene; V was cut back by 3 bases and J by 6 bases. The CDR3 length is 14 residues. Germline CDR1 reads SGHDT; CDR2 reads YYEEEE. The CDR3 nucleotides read TGTGCCAGCAGCTGGCCCAGGGGGCGGGATGGCTACACCTTC. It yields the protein CASSWPRGRDGYTF. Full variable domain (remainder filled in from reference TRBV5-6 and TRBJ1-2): DAGVTQSPTHLIKTRGQQVTLRCSPKSGHDTVSWYQQALGQGPQFIFQYYEEEERQRGNFPDRFSGHQFPNYSSELNVNALLLGDSALYLCASSWPRGRDGYTFGSGTRLTVV.

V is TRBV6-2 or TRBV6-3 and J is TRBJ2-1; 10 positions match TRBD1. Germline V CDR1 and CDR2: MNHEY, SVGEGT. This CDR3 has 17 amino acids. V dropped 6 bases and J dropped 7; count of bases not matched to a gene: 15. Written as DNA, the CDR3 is TGTGCCAGCAGCCCTCTCCCCCCGGGACAGGGGTCTAATGAGCAGTTCTTC. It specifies CASSPLPPGQGSNEQFF.

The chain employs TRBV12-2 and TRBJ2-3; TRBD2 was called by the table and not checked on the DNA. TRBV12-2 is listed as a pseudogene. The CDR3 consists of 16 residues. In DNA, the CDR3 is TGTGCAAGTCGCCCCGCCGATGGGGGGAGCACAGATACGCAGTATTTT. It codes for CASRPADGGSTDTQYF.

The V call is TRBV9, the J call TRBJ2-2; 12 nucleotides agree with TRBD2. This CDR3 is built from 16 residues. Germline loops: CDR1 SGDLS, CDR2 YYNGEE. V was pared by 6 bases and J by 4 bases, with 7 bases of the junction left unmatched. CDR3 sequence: CASNPSGGDPTGELFF. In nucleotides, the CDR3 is TGTGCCAGCAACCCTAGCGGGGGGGACCCCACCGGGGAGCTGTTTTTT.

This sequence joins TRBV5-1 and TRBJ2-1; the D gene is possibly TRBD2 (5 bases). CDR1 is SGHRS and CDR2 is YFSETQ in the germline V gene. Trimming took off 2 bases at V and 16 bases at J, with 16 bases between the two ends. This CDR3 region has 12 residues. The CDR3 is CASSLVGERLFF. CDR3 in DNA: TGCGCCAGCAGCTTAGTCGGGGAACGTCTTTTCTTC.